These T cell receptor beta chains were read from a single sample in a study of T-cell reconstitution after alpha-beta-depleted transplantation in children. MiXCR was run by TCRdb on the PCR reads, yielding one entry per CDR3 protein. This sample has 500,000 to 750,000 distinct CDR3 sequences, with approximately 30% found just once. Sequenced here: PBMCs, sampled before TCRalphabeta/CD19-depleted stem cell transplant. The source of these receptors is a boy less than two years old with Wiskott-Aldrich syndrome, due to receive a stem cell transplant. The CDR3 runs from the conserved cysteine through the conserved F or W. The D gene is left open where the match is weak. Size is stated for part of the rows, as once, few or many counts, or as a class when the clone is expanded.

j_call v_call d_call clone_size cdr3_nt cdr3_aa
TRBJ2-5 TRBV5-1 - few TGCGCCAGCAGCTTCGAAAGGGGGTTTAGAGAGACCCAGTACTTC CASSFERGFRETQYF
TRBJ2-5 TRBV29-1 - - TGCAGCTCATGGGGGCAGGTCCAAGAGACCCAGTACTTC CSSWGQVQETQYF
TRBJ2-1 TRBV18 - - TGTGCCAGCTCACCAGCAACAGGAGTTGGTGAGCAGTTCTTC CASSPATGVGEQFF
TRBJ2-1 TRBV9 TRBD2 few TGTGCCGTAAGGGGACTAGCGGACTGCTCCTACAATGAGCAGTTCTTC CAVRGLADCSYNEQFF
TRBJ2-3 TRBV7-2 - many TGTGCCAGCAGACCGACAGTTAGCACAGATACGCAGTATTTT CASRPTVSTDTQYF
TRBJ2-1 TRBV20-1 - once TGCAGTGCAACCCCGGCGCACTACAATGAGCAGTTCTTC CSATPAHYNEQFF
TRBJ1-1 TRBV20-1 - - TGCAGTGCTAGACCATTAAGGTGGGGGGAGGATGAAGCTTTCTTT CSARPLRWGEDEAFF
TRBJ1-2 TRBV6-6 - - TGTGCCAGCAGTACCTACAGGGAAGGCTACACCTTC CASSTYREGYTF
TRBJ2-4 TRBV11-2 - - TGTGCCAGCAGCTTAGGGCAACCGAGGGTGGCCAAAAACATTCAGTACTTC CASSLGQPRVAKNIQYF
TRBJ2-2 TRBV5-1 - - TGCGCCAGCAGCTTGGTCAGGGGCTCCACCGGGGAGCTGTTTTTT CASSLVRGSTGELFF
TRBJ2-7 TRBV20-1 - few TGCAGTGCTAGACCCTCTGCGGTGTCACCAGGCGAGCAGTACTTC CSARPSAVSPGEQYF
TRBJ2-2 TRBV20-1 TRBD1 - TGCAGTTCGCCGGGACAGGGGAACACCGGGGAGCTGTTTTTT CSSPGQGNTGELFF
TRBJ2-5 TRBV5-1 TRBD2 few TGCGCCAGCAGCTTGGTTGGGACTAGCAAGGAGACCCAGTACTTC CASSLVGTSKETQYF
TRBJ2-5 TRBV20-1 TRBD2 - TGCAGTGCTAGATTAGCGGGCGCGGGAAAGACCCAGTACTTC CSARLAGAGKTQYF
TRBJ2-3 TRBV20-1 TRBD2 - TGCAGTGCTATAACTAGCGGGAGTTCAAGCACAGATACGCAGTATTTT CSAITSGSSSTDTQYF
TRBJ2-4 TRBV27 - few TGTGCCAGCAGTGATCTAGGGAAAAACATTCAGTACTTC CASSDLGKNIQYF
TRBJ1-2 TRBV7-2 - - TGTGCCAGCAGCTTATCAGGAGATCCTAACTATGGCTACACCTTC CASSLSGDPNYGYTF
TRBJ2-2 TRBV11-1 - - TGTGCCAGCAGCTTATACCTCGGGGAGCTGTTTTTT CASSLYLGELFF
TRBJ2-2 TRBV5-1 TRBD2 - TGCGCCAGCAGCTACGGGACTAGCGGGGGCGGGGAGCTGTTTTTT CASSYGTSGGGELFF
TRBJ2-7 TRBV19 TRBD2 once TGTGCCAGTAGTTCCCGGGAGGGAAACTACGAGCAGTACTTC CASSSREGNYEQYF
TRBJ2-1 TRBV5-4 TRBD2 - TGTGCCAGCAGCTTGCGCGGGGGTAGCGGGAGTTCTTCCTACAATGAGCAGTTCTTC CASSLRGGSGSSSYNEQFF
TRBJ2-1 TRBV28 TRBD2 few TGTGCCAGCAGCCAAATAGTAGCGGGCGACTCCTACAATGAGCAGTTCTTC CASSQIVAGDSYNEQFF
TRBJ2-3 TRBV2 - once TGTGCCAGCATCCTGGGCCGACCCCGCACAGATACGCAGTATTTT CASILGRPRTDTQYF
TRBJ1-1 TRBV12-3/TRBV12-4 - - TGTGCCAGCAGTTTCTTGGTGGAGGGGAGGACTGAAGCTTTCTTT CASSFLVEGRTEAFF
TRBJ1-2 TRBV7-2 - few TGTGCCAGCAGCCAGCCAAGGGACGGCTATGGCTACACCTTC CASSQPRDGYGYTF
TRBJ2-7 TRBV5-1 TRBD2 - TGCGCCAGCAGCTTGGTAGCGGGAGCCAGGAACGAGCAGTACTTC CASSLVAGARNEQYF
TRBJ2-2 TRBV7-3 - few TGTGCCAGCAGCTTGGGGAGGCTGACCGGGGAGCTGTTTTTT CASSLGRLTGELFF
TRBJ2-2 TRBV12-3/TRBV12-4 - - TGTGCCAGCAGTTTGATGGCAGGGAGAATAGCCGGGGAGCTGTTTTTT CASSLMAGRIAGELFF
TRBJ2-7 TRBV5-1 - few TGCGCCAGCAGCTTGGAACGGGGCCCCTACGAGCAGTACTTC CASSLERGPYEQYF
TRBJ2-7 TRBV20-1 TRBD2 few TGCAGTCACCAGTGGGGACTAGCGGGAGGTACCTACGAGCAGTACTTC CSHQWGLAGGTYEQYF
TRBJ2-7 TRBV20-1 TRBD1 - TGCAGTGCTAGAGATAGGGGGAGGACAGGGCCGTACGAGCAGTACTTC CSARDRGRTGPYEQYF